This TCR beta chain was documented in a study of T cells after yellow fever vaccination. TCRdb re-called the 5' RACE reads with MiXCR, one entry per CDR3 protein. The sample lists about 230,000 distinct CDR3 sequences; roughly 6.3% were seen once. Trimming removed 2 bases at V and 5 bases at J, with 12 bases between. The CDR3 runs 14 residues. The germline V gene encodes CDR1 SGHVS and CDR2 FQNEAQ. Sequencing used CD4+ T cells sorted from PBMCs, obtained on the day of the yellow fever booster vaccination. The chain is built from TRBV7-8 and TRBJ2-5; D gene unclear. The sequence was collected from a man aged 25 to 40 who received the YFV17D yellow fever vaccine. CDR3 region: CASSLSGLGETQYF. The CDR3 DNA sequence: TGTGCCAGCAGCTTATCCGGGCTCGGGGAGACCCAGTACTTC.